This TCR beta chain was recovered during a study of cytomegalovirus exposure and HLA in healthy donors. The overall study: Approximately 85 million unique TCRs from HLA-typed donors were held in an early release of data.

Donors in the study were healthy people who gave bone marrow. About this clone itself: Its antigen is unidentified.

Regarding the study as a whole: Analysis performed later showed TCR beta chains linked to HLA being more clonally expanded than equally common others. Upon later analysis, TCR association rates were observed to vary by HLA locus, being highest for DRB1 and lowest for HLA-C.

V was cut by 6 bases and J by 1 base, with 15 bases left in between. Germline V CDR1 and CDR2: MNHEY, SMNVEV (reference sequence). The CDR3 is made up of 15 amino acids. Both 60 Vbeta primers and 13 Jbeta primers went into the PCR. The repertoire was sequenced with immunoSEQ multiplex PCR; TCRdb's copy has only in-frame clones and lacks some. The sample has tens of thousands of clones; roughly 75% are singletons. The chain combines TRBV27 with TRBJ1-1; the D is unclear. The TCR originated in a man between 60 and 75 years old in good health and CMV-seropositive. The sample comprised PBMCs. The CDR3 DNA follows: TGTGCCAGCAGGACAACCAACGAAGAGAACACTGAAGCTTTCTTT. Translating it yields CASRTTNEENTEAFF.